This is a list of T cell receptor beta chains from one sample in a study of graft-versus-host responses after intestinal transplantation. Generated by immunoSEQ multiplex PCR, the TCRdb table keeps only in-frame clones and is missing some. The table records 29,000 or so clones, 85% to 95% of them present only once. Sequenced material: PBMCs, taken about ten weeks after intestinal transplant. The receptor set was obtained from a human patient who received an intestinal transplant, so some T cells may come from the graft donor. The CDR3 runs from the conserved cysteine through the conserved F or W. The D gene is left open where the match is weak. Clone size appears in some rows only: once, few, many, or a class for an expanded clone.

d_call	v_call	j_call	clone_size	cdr3_aa	cdr3_nt
TRBD1	TRBV30	TRBJ1-4	.	CAWSPGTGAGLFF	TGTGCCTGGAGCCCTGGGACAGGGGCTGGACTGTTTTTT
.	TRBV5-1	TRBJ2-3	.	CASTPFARTVTDTQYF	TGCGCCAGCACCCCCTTTGCCCGGACAGTCACAGATACGCAGTATTTT
.	TRBV9	TRBJ2-1	.	CASSVDGGNEQFF	TGTGCCAGCAGCGTAGACGGGGGCAATGAGCAGTTCTTC
TRBD1	TRBV27	TRBJ1-2	.	CASSSLDRGDYGYTF	TGTGCCAGCAGTTCACTCGACAGGGGAGACTATGGCTACACCTTC
.	TRBV11-2	TRBJ2-7	.	CASSLDDRQNSYERYF	TGTGCCAGCAGCTTAGATGACAGACAAAACTCCTACGAGCGGTACTTC
TRBD2	TRBV6-5	TRBJ2-7	.	CASSYPGTSGTYEQYF	TGTGCCAGCAGTTACCCAGGGACTAGCGGGACTTACGAGCAGTACTTC
.	TRBV7-2	TRBJ2-4	.	CASSLWGSLDNENIQYF	TGTGCCAGCAGCTTATGGGGGTCGTTGGACAATGAAAACATTCAGTACTTC
TRBD2	TRBV7-9	TRBJ2-1	.	CASSLSPGGLRNEQFF	TGTGCCAGCAGCTTATCGCCGGGGGGGCTTCGCAATGAGCAGTTCTTC
TRBD2	TRBV4-1	TRBJ2-7	.	CASSQIAGGPPEQYF	TGCGCCAGCAGCCAAATAGCGGGGGGACCCCCCGAGCAGTACTTC
TRBD2	TRBV28	TRBJ2-1	.	CASSFRLAGYEQFF	TGTGCCAGCAGTTTTAGACTAGCGGGATATGAGCAGTTCTTC
.	TRBV5-4	TRBJ1-4	few	CASSWDGDEKLFF	TGTGCCAGCAGCTGGGACGGGGATGAAAAACTGTTTTTT
.	TRBV5-6	TRBJ2-7	.	CASSLVAGWYEQYF	TGTGCCAGCAGCTTGGTTGCAGGGTGGTACGAGCAGTACTTC
TRBD1	TRBV7-9	TRBJ1-5	.	CASSLPRDREYNQPQHF	TGTGCCAGCAGCTTACCGAGGGACAGGGAATACAATCAGCCCCAGCATTTT
.	TRBV6-5	TRBJ1-3	once	CASTYEGTGNTIYF	TGTGCCAGCACTTACGAGGGCACAGGAAACACCATATATTTT
.	TRBV12-5	TRBJ1-1	.	CASGWATEAFF	TGTGCTAGTGGTTGGGCAACTGAAGCTTTCTTT
.	TRBV6-6	TRBJ2-1	.	CASSPQRAPYNEQFF	TGTGCCAGCAGTCCGCAGCGGGCTCCCTACAATGAGCAGTTCTTC
.	TRBV4-1	TRBJ1-2	.	CASSPTFPQGSYTF	TGCGCCAGCAGCCCCACCTTCCCGCAGGGTAGCTACACCTTC
TRBD1	TRBV7-9	TRBJ2-7	.	CASSAPGQGSYEQYF	TGTGCCAGCAGCGCGCCGGGACAGGGATCCTACGAGCAGTACTTC
.	TRBV19	TRBJ1-1	.	CASRGQLNTEAFF	TGTGCCTCAAGAGGACAGCTGAACACTGAAGCTTTCTTT
.	TRBV10-2	TRBJ2-3	.	CASSDFRIARTDTQYF	TGCGCCAGCAGTGATTTCCGGATAGCGAGGACAGATACGCAGTATTTT
TRBD2	TRBV2	TRBJ2-7	.	CASKRGTRNEQYF	TGTGCCAGCAAACGCGGGACTAGGAACGAGCAGTACTTC
.	TRBV5-6	TRBJ2-3	.	CASSLAPASDTQYF	TGTGCCAGCAGCTTGGCCCCGGCGTCAGATACGCAGTATTTT
.	TRBV7-3	TRBJ1-4	.	CASSAAHYRALSETNEKLFF	TGTGCCAGCAGCGCCGCTCACTACAGGGCGTTGAGTGAAACTAATGAAAAACTGTTTTTT
.	TRBV7-2	TRBJ2-5	once	CASSLPSQGGLQETQYF	TGTGCCAGCAGCTTACCCTCCCAGGGGGGACTACAAGAGACCCAGTACTTC
TRBD2	TRBV15	TRBJ2-7	.	CATSTSGSSWEQYF	TGTGCCACCAGCACAAGCGGGAGCTCGTGGGAGCAGTACTTC
TRBD1	TRBV15	TRBJ2-7	.	CATSGQDRDGQYF	TGTGCCACCAGCGGGCAGGACAGGGACGGGCAGTACTTC
TRBD2	TRBV18	TRBJ2-7	.	CASSHGLADSYEQYF	TGTGCCAGCTCTCATGGACTAGCGGATTCCTACGAGCAGTACTTC
.	TRBV6-1	TRBJ1-5	.	CASRQNPTKLQPQHF	TGTGCCAGCCGGCAAAATCCCACGAAATTACAGCCCCAGCATTTT
.	TRBV9	TRBJ1-1	.	CASSVAPQYEAFF	TGTGCCAGCAGCGTAGCGCCTCAGTATGAAGCTTTCTTT
.	TRBV30	TRBJ1-4	.	CAWSALYNEKLFF	TGTGCCTGGAGTGCACTATATAATGAAAAACTGTTTTTT
.	TRBV9	TRBJ1-1	.	CASSFGIPNTEAFF	TGTGCCAGCAGCTTCGGGATACCTAACACTGAAGCTTTCTTT
.	TRBV7-9	TRBJ1-3	.	CASRHSGSGNTIYF	TGTGCCAGCAGGCACTCCGGCTCTGGAAACACCATATATTTT
.	TRBV5-6	TRBJ1-1	.	CASSLLGSANTEAFF	TGTGCCAGCAGCCTGTTGGGGTCCGCAAACACTGAAGCTTTCTTT
.	TRBV5-6	TRBJ1-2	.	CASSLKSAPGYTF	TGTGCCAGCAGCTTGAAAAGTGCGCCTGGCTACACCTTC
.	TRBV12-5	TRBJ1-5	.	CASGKDKNQPQHF	TGTGCTAGTGGCAAAGATAAAAATCAGCCCCAGCATTTT
TRBD2	TRBV5-6	TRBJ2-7	.	CASSLALGLAPWEQYF	TGTGCCAGCAGCTTGGCGTTGGGACTAGCTCCGTGGGAGCAGTACTTC
TRBD2	TRBV27	TRBJ2-7	few	CASSLGTSASYEQYF	TGTGCCAGCAGTTTAGGGACTAGCGCCTCCTACGAGCAGTACTTC
.	TRBV7-9	TRBJ2-2	.	CASSLLPNKGALFF	TGTGCCAGCAGCTTACTTCCGAATAAGGGAGCGCTGTTTTTT
.	TRBV6-4	TRBJ1-1	.	CASSAGQGSMNTEAFF	TGTGCCAGCAGCGCCGGTCAGGGGTCTATGAACACTGAAGCTTTCTTT
TRBD1	TRBV6-1	TRBJ1-2	.	CASSEATGGIYGYTF	TGTGCCAGCAGTGAAGCGACAGGGGGCATCTATGGCTACACCTTC
.	TRBV16	TRBJ1-2	once	CASSQSSLAPYGYTF	TGTGCCAGCAGCCAATCCTCCTTGGCACCCTATGGCTACACCTTC
.	TRBV4-3	TRBJ2-1	.	CASSQDRDAGNYNEQFF	TGCGCCAGCAGCCAAGATCGGGATGCGGGGAACTACAATGAGCAGTTCTTC
.	TRBV4-3	TRBJ2-6	.	CASSQERGTGANVLTF	TGCGCCAGCAGCCAAGAACGGGGGACCGGGGCCAACGTCCTGACTTTC
.	TRBV28	TRBJ1-1	once	CASTSNTEAFF	TGTGCCAGCACCTCGAACACTGAAGCTTTCTTT
.	TRBV6-4	TRBJ2-2	.	CASSDGSPNTGELFF	TGTGCCAGCAGTGATGGGAGTCCCAACACCGGGGAGCTGTTTTTT
.	TRBV10-2	TRBJ2-3	once	CASSGGYASTDTQYF	TGCGCCAGCAGTGGGGGGTACGCCTCCACAGATACGCAGTATTTT
TRBD1	TRBV19	TRBJ1-1	.	CASSMFPPGTGVFEAFF	TGTGCCAGTAGTATGTTTCCACCCGGGACAGGGGTTTTTGAAGCTTTCTTT
.	TRBV15	TRBJ2-7	.	CATSRVSVSSYEQYF	TGTGCCACCAGCAGAGTTAGCGTCAGCTCCTACGAGCAGTACTTC